These 13 T cell receptor delta chains were sequenced from one sample in a study of gamma-delta chains in newborns, infants, children. TCRdb used CATT to re-call clones from the reads. The data contain about 4,900 delta-chain clones, around 4.2% of them singletons. Material for sequencing was blood. The receptors come from a child who was a newborn, infant or young child, either healthy, febrile or measles-vaccinated (not recorded which).

This clone rates as medium-sized. A read error is possible here, since a much larger clone lies one base away. This chain connects TRDV2 to TRDJ2; 13 nucleotides align to TRDD3. This CDR3 region has 15 residues. From germline, CDR1 is GEAIGNYY and CDR2 EKD. The CDR3 protein is CACDILGDTTAHLFF. CDR3 nucleotides: TGTGCCTGTGACATACTGGGGGATACGACAGCACACCTCTTCTTT.

This clone showed up just a few times. The protein TCRdb gives is from a much larger clone and does not agree with this DNA's translation at residue 12, likely a read error; the protein shown here comes from the DNA. This chain uses TRDV1 with TRDJ1; 9 nucleotides match TRDD3. V lost 5 bases to trimming and J lost 0 bases; unmatched junction nucleotides: 16. The germline V gene has CDR1 TSWWSYY and CDR2 QGS. This CDR3 is built from 19 residues. The CDR3 DNA is TGTGCTCTTGGGCTTACCTCGGGGATACGCACCCATTACACCGATAAACTCATCTTT. Translated, it gives CALGLTSGIRTHYTDKLIF.

This clone was seen only a few times. The TCRdb protein, from a much larger clone, departs from this DNA's translation at residue 6, likely by read error; the protein shown derives from the DNA. This chain connects TRDV1 to TRDJ2; 7 bases align to TRDD3. The CDR3 sequence is 19 residues long. Unmatched junction bases numbered 16, after V lost 5 bases and J lost 1 base. Germline V gene lookup returns CDR1 TSWWSYY and CDR2 QGS. CDR3 sequence: CALGFAEDTLGSLTAQLFF. DNA for the CDR3: TGTGCTCTTGGGTTCGCGGAGGATACGCTAGGGAGTTTGACAGCACAACTCTTCTTT.

This clone was observed a few times. A far larger clone is one nucleotide away, so this likely arose from a read error. The sample contains more than one DNA sequence encoding this CDR3. The gene calls are TRDV1 and TRDJ1; a possible D gene is TRDD3 (5 bases). The V and J ends lost 5 bases and 3 bases respectively, with 22 bases between them. The germline gives CDR1 TSWWSYY, CDR2 QGS. There are 17 residues in the CDR3. CDR3 DNA sequence: TGTGCTCTTGGGAAGGCCTATGGGGTCACCCGGGCCGATAAACTCATCTTT. Its protein product is CALGKAYGVTRADKLIF.

This clone came up a few times. A much larger clone differs by one base, so this may be a read error. This sequence joins TRDV3 and TRDJ3; D is perhaps TRDD2 or TRDD3 (8 bases each). The CDR3 length is 22 residues. CDR1 is TVYSNPD and CDR2 is GDNSRS in the germline V gene (reference sequence). CDR3 protein: CAFGGASYLLGASSWDTRPMFF. The CDR3 coding sequence is TGTGCCTTTGGTGGAGCTTCCTACTTACTGGGGGCCAGCTCCTGGGACACCCGACCGATGTTTTTC.

On this clone: This DNA's translation differs at residue 11 from TCRdb's protein, which comes from a much larger clone; a read error is likely, and the protein shown is translated from the DNA. CDR3 sequence reads: CACEYWGSSWGTRQMFF. CDR3 nucleotide sequence: TGTGCCTGTGAATACTGGGGGAGCTCCTGGGGCACCCGACAGATGTTTTTC. The V call is TRDV2, the J call TRDJ3; 9 nucleotides line up with TRDD3. The length of the CDR3 is 17 residues. The germline V gene encodes CDR1 GEAIGNYY and CDR2 EKD.

About this clone itself: A far larger clone is just one base off, so this is likely a read error. The V gene is TRDV2, the J gene TRDJ3, with 9 nucleotides matching TRDD3. The germline V gene encodes CDR1 GEAIGNYY and CDR2 EKD. V lost 0 bases and J lost 0; bases outside the gene matches: 14. The CDR3 is made up of 22 amino acids. Written as DNA, the CDR3 is TGTGCCTGTGACACCGGTTACGGTACTGGGGGACACAGCTCCTGGGACACCCGACAGATGTTTTTC. Translation: CACDTGYGTGGHSSWDTRQMFF.

A word on this clone: For this DNA, TCRdb reports the protein of a much larger clone, which diverges at residue 8, most likely from a read error; the protein presented here is translated directly from the DNA. The rearrangement joins TRDV1 to TRDJ1, with D uncertain. Between the trimmed V and J ends, which lost 0 bases and 0 bases, there was a span of 23 bases. Germline CDR1 is TSWWSYY and CDR2 is QGS. The CDR3 runs 20 residues. The CDR3 bases are TGTGCTCTTGGGGAACTCTACTGTGGGACTCCGAGGCGGTACACCGATAAACTCATCTTT. Translated, it gives CALGELYCGTPRRYTDKLIF.

This clone was counted between two and nine times. This likely stems from a read error, as it lies one base from a far larger clone. Other DNA sequences in the same sample also yield this CDR3. V is TRDV2 and J is TRDJ2; 12 bases align to TRDD3. The trim removed 4 bases at V and 0 bases at J, leaving 8 bases unmatched. The CDR3 runs 18 residues. Looked up from germline, CDR1 is GEAIGNYY and CDR2 is EKD. The CDR3 region has the DNA TGTGCCTGTGATGTACTGGGGGATACCCTGGCTTTGACAGCACAACTCTTCTTT. It translates to CACDVLGDTLALTAQLFF.

This clone was counted a few times. TCRdb's protein for this DNA is that of a much larger clone and differs from the translation at residue 7, likely a read error; the protein shown is the DNA translation. This rearrangement joins TRDV1 to TRDJ1; 10 bases match TRDD3. With V trimmed by 1 base and J by 2 bases, 16 bases remained unmatched. This CDR3 is built from 20 residues. Per germline, CDR1 TSWWSYY and CDR2 QGS. Here the CDR3 DNA reads TGTGCTCTTGGGGAACGGCCCCTTCTACTGGGGGATGCAAGGACCGATAAACTCATCTTT. Its protein is CALGERPLLLGDARTDKLIF.

With respect to this clone: A far larger clone is off by one base, so a read error is likely. The gene calls are TRDV2 and TRDJ1, with 9 positions matching TRDD3. The V segment lost 2 bases and the J segment 3 bases; nucleotides outside the gene matches: 3. The germline V gene encodes CDR1 GEAIGNYY and CDR2 EKD. The CDR3 has 14 residues. For the CDR3, the DNA is TGTGCCTGTGACATACTGGGGGACGCCGATAAACTCATCTTT. It specifies CACDILGDADKLIF.

The table lists this clone with a few counts. This may stem from a read error, because a much larger clone lies one nucleotide away. This sample also contains other DNA sequences that code for the same CDR3. This chain links TRDV3 with TRDJ1, with 8 bases that match TRDD3. This CDR3 contains 17 residues. J gave up 5 bases and V 3 bases, and 20 bases lay outside the gene matches. Germline values: CDR1 TVYSNPD, CDR2 GDNSRS (reference sequence). CDR3: CAFRDPTGGSPTDKLIF. DNA of the CDR3: TGTGCCTTCCGAGATCCTACTGGGGGCTCACCGACTGATAAACTCATCTTT. Drawing the rest from reference TRDV3 and TRDJ1, the complete variable domain is CDKVTQSSPDQTVASGSEVVLLCTYDTVYSNPDLFWYRIRPDYSFQFVFYGDNSRSEGADFTQGRFSVKHILTQKAFHLVISPVRTEDSATYYCAFRDPTGGSPTDKLIFGKGTRVTVEP.

A word on this clone: Its ends do not fully match the called genes, so a read error is possible. The CDR3 DNA is TGTGCTCCTGGGGAACTAGGACTCTTTCTGACCCCGCACACCGATAAACTCATCTTT. It specifies CAPGELGLFLTPHTDKLIF. The gene calls are TRDV1 and TRDJ1, with D perhaps matching TRDD3 (6 bases). Germline V CDR1 and CDR2: TSWWSYY, QGS. The CDR3 is 19 residues long.